This note documents a single T cell receptor (beta chain) sequence. Its antigen is not yet known. Qualities for individual bases were not recorded, and no much larger clone is one base off. Other DNA sequences in this specimen translate into the identical CDR3. Donors were healthy HIV-negative adults with no recently reported acute infections or vaccinations. Every donor was a Caucasian adult residing in Nashville, Tennessee, USA. CD4+ T cells were enriched by magnetic negative selection; naive cells were then positively selected on CD45RA, and the negative fraction formed the memory subset. After blood collection by leukapheresis, PBMCs were isolated using Ficoll-Histopaque density gradient centrifugation and then cryopreserved in the vapor phase of liquid nitrogen. Purity and quantity of every magnetically sorted T cell population were checked by analytical flow cytometry. Genomic DNA was isolated from each sorted fraction and quantified by UV absorbance on a Nanodrop 2000c.

This sample is part of a study of shared clonotypes between healthy human individuals (dated by TCRdb to 2020 to 2022). In the study overall: Three men and two women, aged 18 to 49 years, made up the cohort. For each donor, three plates each were used for CD4 naive and CD4 memory, two plates were used for CD8 naive, and one plate was used for CD8 memory. Blood TCR repertoires of a handful of healthy adults were deeply sequenced to estimate repertoire size and the extent of clonotype sharing between individuals. Different laboratories and diverse techniques were used to prepare libraries and sequence TCR repertoires, to increase sequencing depth and limit assay-specific biases. Per donor, leukapheresis produced somewhere between about 0.9 and 9 billion PBMCs. General findings and caveats noted by the study authors: Based on pairwise subsampling, the degree of clonotype sharing among donors was expected to be affected by sequencing depth. The genetic and exposure-history diversity represented was limited by the small number of donors. Sharing across several donors was observed for around 5% of naive CD4, 3% to 3.5% of naive CD8, roughly 2.4% of memory CD4, and less than 0.45% of memory CD8 clonotypes. Even with the large sequencing depth, rarefaction of the sorted-subset datasets indicated that sequencing was incomplete. Estimated clonotype richness was generally larger for naive than for memory subsets. Only blood was sampled, and tissue TCR repertoires likely differ from those in blood. Higher generation probabilities were observed for clonotypes shared by all four sorted-subset donors than for non-shared clonotypes.

The CDR3 contains 12 residues, cysteine and phenylalanine counted. The entry retains the CDR3 DNA only, 36 bases that are in frame from base 1. From the germline V gene (reference sequence), CDR1 is LNHDA and CDR2 is SQIVND. V is clipped by 1 base and J by 2 bases, and the sequence between their germline boundaries is 0 bases long. TCR CDR3 regions were amplified from genomic DNA by multiplex PCR using the deep immunoSEQ assay. Extracted genomic DNA from each cell subset was distributed evenly across all wells of several immunoSEQ 96-well plates, and each plate was treated as a replicate. For sorted subsets, 150 to 250 ng genomic DNA, equal to 30,000 or so T cell genomes, was loaded into each replicate PCR. The purified libraries were quantified using a Qubit 3.0 fluorometer, sized with a Bioanalyzer 2100, and then quantified again using the KAPA Library Quantification kit. Every immunoSEQ 96-well plate was sequenced on a dedicated single-read 150-cycle Illumina NextSeq 550 flow cell. The paper's data handling went like this. Because the immunoSEQ output held only junctional sequences and lacked quality scores, the filtering could not match the filtering applied to full-length reads. To assign V/J genes and CDR3, sequences were annotated against IMGT germline references using PyIR, a Python wrapper for IgBLAST v1.9. Any read was removed if the V/J assignment was weak (E-value above 1e-6), the CDR3 was missing, or the read contained stop codons, out-of-frame junctions, or ambiguous translated residues. A V3J clonotype was defined by an identical inferred V gene, J gene, and CDR3 amino acid sequence. The percentage overlap between two repertoires was calculated by dividing the number of shared unique clonotypes by the size of the smaller repertoire. Three approaches were used to assess repertoire richness: RTK rarefaction, the Chao1 estimator, and Recon v2.1 estimates of unobserved clonotypes. For all TCRbeta clonotypes obtained by the gDNA method from four donors, generation probabilities were computed with OLGA. TCRdb holds this immuneACCESS table with in-frame rearrangements only. Some clones are missing; in checked studies, unresolved V genes explain under half, and the rest has no known cause. The V and J calls and clone size come from that table; D and trimming were worked out from the DNA. The sample table shows fewer than 850,000 clones, and approximately 75% are seen once. Clones ranked in the top ten supply under 2% of the sample.

The chain uses TRBV19 and TRBJ1-5, with the D segment identity uncertain. This TCR came from a woman under 40 in good health. The specimen was memory CD4+ T cells sorted from blood. What this sample's cell subset or site label stands for: CD45RA-negative fraction. The CDR3 region has the sequence CASSIGNQPQHF. The nucleotide sequence reads as follows: TGTGCCAGTAGTATAGGCAATCAGCCCCAGCATTTT.